These 25 T cell receptor beta chains were all obtained from the same sample, sequenced in a study of CD8 T cells in ankylosing spondylitis. TCRdb used MiXCR to reprocess the 5' RACE reads, holding one entry per CDR3 protein. The repertoire includes around 35,000 distinct CDR3 sequences, 10% to 15% of them detected once, and 25% to 40% sits in the top ten. Input material: synovial fluid, either unsorted or a sorted T cell fraction (not recorded which). These receptor sequences come from a male donor with ankylosing spondylitis.

The rearrangement links TRBV9 to TRBJ2-5; D remains unclear. Germline V lookup: CDR1 SGDLS, CDR2 YYNGEE. CDR3 size: 13 residues. V was pared by 4 bases and J by 4 bases, with 11 bases between. CDR3 in DNA: TGTGCCAGCAGCATCAGTGACCGAGAGACCCAGTACTTC. Translation: CASSISDRETQYF. The full variable domain, rest sourced from reference TRBV9 and TRBJ2-5, is DSGVTQTPKHLITATGQRVTLRCSPRSGDLSVYWYQQSLDQGLQFLIQYYNGEERAKGNILERFSAQQFPDLHSELNLSSLELGDSALYFCASSISDRETQYFGPGTRLLVL.

The chain combines TRBV7-9 with TRBJ2-7; 9 bases map to TRBD1. The V and J ends lost 4 bases and 5 bases, in that order; junction bases with no gene match: 6. This CDR3 region has 14 residues. From germline, CDR1 is SEHNR and CDR2 FQNEAQ (reference sequence). CDR3 region: CASSSRDRDDEQYF. CDR3 sequence (DNA): TGTGCCAGCAGCTCCCGGGACAGGGACGACGAGCAGTACTTC.

This sequence joins TRBV29-1 and TRBJ2-7, with TRBD2 as a possible D gene (6 bases). Trimming took off 3 bases at V and 2 bases at J, with 14 bases between the two ends. Germline V gives CDR1 SQVTM, CDR2 ANQGSEA. This CDR3 region has 14 residues. The CDR3: CSVEASADPYEQYF. The CDR3 DNA sequence: TGCAGCGTTGAGGCTAGCGCCGATCCCTACGAGCAGTACTTC.

This clonotype was recorded at least ten times. V is TRBV7-2 and J is TRBJ2-7; D possibly corresponds to TRBD2 (5 bases). The length of the CDR3 is 14 residues. V shed 1 base and J shed 0 bases, with 7 bases lying between them. The germline gives CDR1 SGHTA, CDR2 FQGNSA. Here the CDR3 DNA reads TGTGCCAGCAGCTTAGACGGACTCTCCTACGAGCAGTACTTC. This encodes CASSLDGLSYEQYF.

This clonotype came up many times. The chain employs TRBV20-1 and TRBJ2-5; 11 nucleotides align to TRBD2. The length of the CDR3 is 14 residues. CDR1 and CDR2 from the germline V gene are DFQATT and SNEGSKA (reference sequence). CDR3 in DNA: TGCAGGGCCACTAGCGGGGGACCGGACCAGACCCAGTACTTC. Translating it yields CRATSGGPDQTQYF.

This clonotype was counted between two and nine times. The chain uses TRBV6-5 and TRBJ2-1; D is ambiguous. V lost 6 bases to trimming and J lost 13 bases, with 16 bases between them. The CDR3 consists of 12 residues. The germline V gene has CDR1 MNHEY and CDR2 SVGAGI. The CDR3 sequence is CASSAPLTNQFF. For the CDR3, the DNA is TGTGCCAGCAGCGCACCCCTGACAAACCAGTTCTTC.

The chain couples TRBV18 to TRBJ1-1; D remains ambiguous. The CDR3 runs to 15 residues. The V and J ends lost 3 bases and 1 base respectively, with 12 bases between them. Germline CDR1 is KGHSH and CDR2 is LQKENI. CDR3 sequence: CASSPLSDGNTEAFF. The CDR3 nucleotides read TGTGCCAGCTCACCGTTATCGGACGGGAACACTGAAGCTTTCTTT.

This clonotype was seen ten or more times. V and J are TRBV6-5 and TRBJ1-5; a possible D gene is TRBD1 (5 bases). CDR1 is MNHEY, CDR2 SVGAGI, per germline. Trimming pared 0 bases from V and 6 bases from J, leaving 12 bases between. This CDR3 comprises 15 residues. Written as DNA, the CDR3 is TGTGCCAGCAGTTACTCCGGGATTAGGGGTCAGCCCCAGCATTTT. It encodes CASSYSGIRGQPQHF.

This clonotype was observed at least ten times. The CDR3 protein is CASRKGQTNTGELFF. CDR3 bases: TGTGCCAGCAGGAAGGGACAGACGAACACCGGGGAGCTGTTTTTT. The chain couples TRBV27 to TRBJ2-2, with TRBD1 matching 7 bases. The trim removed 6 bases at V and 0 bases at J, leaving 4 bases unmatched. CDR3 length: 15 amino acids. Germline V gene data show CDR1 as MNHEY and CDR2 as SMNVEV (reference sequence).

In its sample, this clonotype was seen many times. The CDR3 DNA reads as TGTGCCAGCAGCAGGGGGGAGACGCAGTATTTT. The encoded protein is CASSRGETQYF. V and J are TRBV5-6 and TRBJ2-3, with D tentatively TRBD1 or TRBD2 (6 bases each). V shed 4 bases and J shed 9 bases, with 9 bases lying between them. This CDR3 is 11 amino acids long. Germline V gives CDR1 SGHDT, CDR2 YYEEEE.

There are a few counts of this clonotype. This chain connects TRBV2 to TRBJ1-1; no definite D call. The germline gives CDR1 SNHLY, CDR2 FYNNEI. CDR3 length: 10 amino acids. The germline V and J ends were trimmed by 4 bases and 4 bases, with 1 base remaining between them. The CDR3 protein is CASSGTEAFF. Here the CDR3 DNA reads TGTGCCAGCAGTGGCACTGAAGCTTTCTTT. Using reference TRBV2 and TRBJ1-1 for the parts outside the CDR3, the full variable domain is EPEVTQTPSHQVTQMGQEVILRCVPISNHLYFYWYRQILGQKVEFLVSFYNNEISEKSEIFDDQFSVERPDGSNFTLKIRSTKLEDSAMYFCASSGTEAFFGQGTRLTVV.

This clonotype was counted only a few times. V gene TRBV6-2 or TRBV6-3 combines with J gene TRBJ1-1; TRBD1 matches at 9 bases. This CDR3 region has 14 residues. CDR1 and CDR2 (germline): MNHEY, SVGEGT. V shed 6 bases, J shed 5 bases, and the junction held 7 bases outside the gene matches. This CDR3 is CASRAGTGLTEAFF. In nucleotides, the CDR3 is TGTGCCAGCAGGGCCGGGACAGGGTTAACTGAAGCTTTCTTT.

The genes are TRBV6-1 and TRBJ1-2, with 8 nucleotides matching TRBD1. CDR3 length equals 14 residues. Unmatched junction bases numbered 4, after V lost 3 bases and J lost 4 bases. CDR1 MNHNS and CDR2 SASEGT come from the germline V gene. As DNA, the CDR3 is TGTGCCAGCAGTGACTTCGGACAGGGCTATGGCTACACCTTC. Protein product: CASSDFGQGYGYTF.

In its sample, this clonotype is medium-sized (0.01 to 0.1%). The chain has TRBV20-1 and TRBJ1-6; 7 bases are a match to TRBD1. Germline V gene sequence: CDR1 DFQATT, CDR2 SNEGSKA (reference sequence). With 0 bases clipped from V and 11 bases from J, the junction kept 10 bases outside the gene matches. This CDR3 contains 15 residues. CDR3: CSARDDEGAGTPLHF. Written as DNA, the CDR3 is TGCAGTGCTAGAGATGATGAGGGGGCAGGGACACCCCTCCACTTT.

V is TRBV5-5 and J is TRBJ2-7, with D unresolved. Trimming left V 3 bases short and J 3 bases short, with 7 bases between. Germline V CDR1 and CDR2: SGHKS, YYEKEE (reference sequence). This CDR3 comprises 12 residues. CDR3 sequence (DNA): TGTGCCAGCAGCTCCCCCTACTACGAGCAGTACTTC. It specifies CASSSPYYEQYF.

This clonotype was counted ten times or more. The chain couples TRBV6-5 to TRBJ2-3; 7 bases match TRBD2. CDR1 MNHEY and CDR2 SVGAGI come from the germline V gene. Trimming took 2 bases from V and 3 from J; bases not matched to a gene: 5. The CDR3 loop spans 15 amino acids. The CDR3 is CASSYGREVTDTQYF. The CDR3 region has the DNA TGTGCCAGCAGTTACGGCCGGGAGGTGACAGATACGCAGTATTTT.

The chain carries TRBV5-1 and TRBJ1-2; TRBD1 agrees at 8 bases. CDR3 size: 18 residues. J lost 0 bases, V lost 0 bases, and 10 bases had no gene match. CDR1 and CDR2 from the germline V gene are SGHRS and YFSETQ. CDR3 sequence (DNA): TGCGCCAGCAGCTTGGTCCTGAGTACAGGGGGAGCTAACTATGGCTACACCTTC. Its protein product is CASSLVLSTGGANYGYTF. Looking up the rest from reference TRBV5-1 and TRBJ1-2 gives the full variable domain: KAGVTQTPRYLIKTRGQQVTLSCSPISGHRSVSWYQQTPGQGLQFLFEYFSETQRNKGNFPGRFSGRQFSNSRSEMNVSTLELGDSALYLCASSLVLSTGGANYGYTFGSGTRLTVV.

This clonotype was detected many times. The gene calls are TRBV5-1 and TRBJ2-1, with TRBD2 matching over 10 bases. Germline-derived CDR1 and CDR2 are SGHRS and YFSETQ. After removal of 2 bases from V and 7 bases from J, the junction contained 12 bases not matched to a gene. CDR3 length: 17 amino acids. The CDR3 spells CASSFTLAGVSWNEQFF. CDR3 nucleotides: TGCGCCAGCAGCTTTACTCTAGCGGGAGTAAGTTGGAATGAGCAGTTCTTC.

V and J are TRBV7-8 and TRBJ1-5; tentatively, D is TRBD1 (5 bases). V lost 1 base, J lost 2 bases, and 9 bases lay in between. CDR1 is SGHVS, CDR2 FQNEAQ, per germline. This CDR3 spans 15 amino acids. The CDR3 DNA sequence: TGTGCCAGCAGCTTAGAGGCGGGGGGCAATCAGCCCCAGCATTTT. It specifies CASSLEAGGNQPQHF.

This clonotype was seen repeatedly, ten times or more. V and J are TRBV7-9 and TRBJ1-1; 7 nucleotides agree with TRBD1. Looked up from germline, CDR1 is SEHNR and CDR2 is FQNEAQ (reference sequence). V lost 6 bases to trimming and J lost 1 base; unmatched junction nucleotides: 5. The CDR3 length is 14 residues. The CDR3 DNA reads TGTGCCAGCAGACCCCGGGACAGGAACACTGAAGCTTTCTTT. It encodes CASRPRDRNTEAFF.

The chain uses TRBV20-1 and TRBJ2-7; perhaps TRBD1 as D (6 bases). CDR1 and CDR2 (germline): DFQATT, SNEGSKA (reference sequence). V lost 3 bases, J lost 6 bases, and 12 bases lay in between. The CDR3 is 12 amino acids. The CDR3 DNA reads TGCAGTGCTAGTAGGGGGTTTCGCGAGCAGTACTTC. Its translation: CSASRGFREQYF.

CDR3 loop: CASSPTGLRSTDTQYF. The CDR3, as DNA: TGTGCCAGCAGCCCTACGGGACTCCGAAGCACAGATACGCAGTATTTT. This sequence joins TRBV7-2 and TRBJ2-3; tentative D call: TRBD2 (6 bases). Trimming took off 5 bases at V and 0 bases at J, with 15 bases between the two ends. The germline CDR1 and CDR2 sequences are SGHTA and FQGNSA. The CDR3 sequence is 16 residues long. Complete variable domain (other parts from reference TRBV7-2 and TRBJ2-3): GAGVSQSPSNKVTEKGKDVELRCDPISGHTALYWYRQSLGQGLEFLIYFQGNSAPDKSGLPSDRFSAERTGGSVSTLTIQRTQQEDSAVYLCASSPTGLRSTDTQYFGPGTRLTVL.

This clonotype has a count of ten or more. The DNA of the CDR3 is TGTGCCACCAGTGACCGAAGACAGGTCTATGGCTACACCTTC. Residues: CATSDRRQVYGYTF. The chain joins TRBV24-1 to TRBJ1-2, with D tentatively TRBD1 (6 bases). There are 14 residues in the CDR3. In germline, CDR1 is KGHDR, CDR2 SFDVKD. V was trimmed by 4 bases and J by 4 bases, leaving 12 bases between them.

The chain joins TRBV2 to TRBJ2-7; 10 nucleotides line up with TRBD2. Germline CDR1 is SNHLY and CDR2 is FYNNEI. The CDR3 runs 17 residues. V was pared by 3 bases and J by 1 base, with 9 bases of the junction left unmatched. CDR3 bases: TGTGCCAGCAGTGAGGGGACGCTAGCGGGAGCATCCTACGAGCAGTACTTC. It is translated as CASSEGTLAGASYEQYF.

On this clonotype itself: Its ends do not fully match the called genes, so a read error is possible. J is TRBJ1-1 and V is TRBV6-2 or TRBV6-3; 10 nucleotides align to TRBD1. Germline lookup yields CDR1 MNHEY and CDR2 SVGEGT. This CDR3 spans 16 amino acids. This chain's CDR3 is CASSYSMDRGNPEAFF. In DNA, the CDR3 is TGTGCCAGCAGTTACTCGATGGACAGGGGGAACCCTGAAGCTTTCTTT.